This T cell receptor beta chain was recovered during a study of long-term antiretroviral therapy in people with HIV. The wider study: Initial samples were collected about a decade before the 2015 immediate-ART recommendation.

With regard to this clone: The target antigen is unknown.

Study-level findings and limits: ART-treated samples gained diversity yet remained below transplant donor controls. Dating from the mid-2000s to the late 2010s, the blood was possibly obtained under older ART regimens. All time points showed a repertoire dominated by clones expanded before ART.

Investigators performed immunoSEQ version v3.0 at survey level. Generated by immunoSEQ multiplex PCR, the TCRdb table keeps only in-frame clones and is missing some. Of 27,000 or so clones listed, 70% to 90% were seen once; the top ten hold 15% to 20%. The sequences come from unsorted PBMCs, collected 1.2 years after starting antiretroviral therapy. The clonotype comes from a man aged 45-60 years with HIV.

CDR3 sequence: CASSLVPLSYNSPLHF. In DNA form, the CDR3 reads TGTGCCAGCAGCTTAGTTCCTTTGTCCTATAATTCACCCCTCCACTTT. The V and J genes are TRBV7-9 and TRBJ1-6; D gene unclear. V lost 1 base and J lost 1, with 8 bases in between. The CDR3 sequence is 16 residues long. Looked up from germline, CDR1 is SEHNR and CDR2 is FQNEAQ (reference sequence).